Described below is a single TCR beta chain sequence and its context. The antigen is not known. The sequenced fragment ends 3 residues before the CDR3 boundary, so the rest is inferred from the germline J gene. This sample was included in a study of Tregs in tolerant kidney transplant recipients. Study information: The nonmyeloablative bone marrow transplants came from related graft donors, with transient mixed chimerism.

There are 17 residues in the CDR3. Germline-derived CDR1 and CDR2 are ENHRY and SYGVKD. Trimming took 4 bases from V and 2 from J; bases not matched to a gene: 6. Findings and limits, study-wide: Few patients were studied, so findings need validation in larger groups. No direct test of biological reproducibility was done here. For some patients, primers changed over time, blocking nucleotide-level comparison.

CFSE-labeled recipient PBMCs were cultured 6 days with irradiated graft donor PBMCs, then FACS-sorted. Sequenced by immunoSEQ multiplex PCR; TCRdb stores in-frame clones only, minus some. The ten top clones account for over 7%, within a sample of some 2,900 clones. This clonotype was obtained from a human patient who received a combined kidney and bone marrow transplant. The chain joins TRBV10-3 to TRBJ2-2, with 11 bases that match TRBD2. The source material was CD8+ T cells from blood cultured with allogeneic cells, sampled before the transplant. CDR3 in amino acids: CAISVSSGGTNTGELFF. The CDR3 DNA, read in part, is TGTGCCATCAGTGTCTCTAGCGGGGGGACTAACACCGGGGAG.